This T cell receptor (beta chain) is from a study of cytomegalovirus exposure and HLA in healthy donors. Study-level findings and limits: Across HLA loci, a later analysis found differing TCR association rates, with DRB1 most and HLA-C fewest. Earlier analysis yielded a pattern in which most TCR beta V segments were productive about 87% or about 30% of the time.

This clone was detected only a few times. Its antigen remains unidentified. The PCR used 60 Vbeta and 13 Jbeta primers. Clones were sequenced by immunoSEQ multiplex PCR, and TCRdb holds only the in-frame ones, with some missing. The table lists 190,000 or so clones, roughly four fifths of them singletons. V lost 4 bases to trimming and J lost 7 bases, with 13 bases between them. This CDR3 has 14 amino acids. Per the germline V gene, CDR1 is LGHNA and CDR2 is YSLEER. The chain carries TRBV4-3 and TRBJ1-4; weak D call: TRBD1 (6 bases). This clonotype was obtained from a man aged 45-65 years in good health and CMV-seronegative. The specimen sequenced was PBMCs. The CDR3 region is CASSRGQSREKLFF. The CDR3 coding sequence is TGCGCCAGCAGCCGCGGACAGTCTCGTGAAAAACTGTTTTTT.